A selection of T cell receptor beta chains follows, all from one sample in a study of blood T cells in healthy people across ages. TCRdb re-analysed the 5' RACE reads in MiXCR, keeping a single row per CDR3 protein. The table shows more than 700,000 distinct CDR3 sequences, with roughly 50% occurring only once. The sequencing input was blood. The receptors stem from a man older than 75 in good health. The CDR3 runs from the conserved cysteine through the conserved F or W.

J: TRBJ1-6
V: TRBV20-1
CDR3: CSARGQYNSPLHF

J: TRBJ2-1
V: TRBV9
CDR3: CASSAGLAGPNEQFF

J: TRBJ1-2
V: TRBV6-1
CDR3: CASSEAGSFYGYTF

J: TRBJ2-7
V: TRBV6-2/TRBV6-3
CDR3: CASSPRGVPSYEQYF

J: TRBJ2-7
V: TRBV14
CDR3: CASGIDRFYEQYF

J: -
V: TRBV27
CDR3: CASSLSFGGGEQYF

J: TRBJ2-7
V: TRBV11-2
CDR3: CASSLGTTDSYEQYF

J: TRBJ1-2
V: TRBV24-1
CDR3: CATSSPGGYGYTF

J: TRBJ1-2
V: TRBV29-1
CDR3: CSAGQTSYGYTF

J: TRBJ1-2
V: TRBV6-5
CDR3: CASSDVWTANYGYTF

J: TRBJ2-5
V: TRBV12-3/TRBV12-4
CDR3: CASIGGVSGREEQYF

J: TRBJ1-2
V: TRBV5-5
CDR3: CASSRTLGQGGYGYTF

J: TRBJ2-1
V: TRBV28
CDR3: CASWARQGIHEQFF

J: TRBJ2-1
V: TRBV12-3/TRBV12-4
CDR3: CASSRGLAGPNEQFF

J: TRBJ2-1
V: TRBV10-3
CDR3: CAISESAGRDEQFF

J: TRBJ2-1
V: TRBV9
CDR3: CASSGNPGLANEQFF

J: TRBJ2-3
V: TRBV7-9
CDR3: CASSLDPHRYAYF

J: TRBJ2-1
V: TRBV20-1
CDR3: CSGGGSSCNEQFF

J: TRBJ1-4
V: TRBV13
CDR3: CASSLYRGFREKLFF

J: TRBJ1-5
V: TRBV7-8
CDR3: CASSLALSGGVGNQPQHF

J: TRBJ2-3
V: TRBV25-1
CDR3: CASSKTGGASDTQYF

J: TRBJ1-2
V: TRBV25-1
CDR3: CASSDPGWDGYTF

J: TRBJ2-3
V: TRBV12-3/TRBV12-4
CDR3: CAIASPLGTQYF

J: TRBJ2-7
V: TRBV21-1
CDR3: CASSKDCEQYF

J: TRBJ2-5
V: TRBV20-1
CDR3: CSAREWGGLNEQYF

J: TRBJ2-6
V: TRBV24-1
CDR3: CATSDPGTGANVLTF

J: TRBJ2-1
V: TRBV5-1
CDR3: CASSGGVGLAGSEQFF

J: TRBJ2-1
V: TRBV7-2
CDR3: CASSPPGNYNEQFF

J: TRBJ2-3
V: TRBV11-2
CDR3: CASRRRQSTDTQYF